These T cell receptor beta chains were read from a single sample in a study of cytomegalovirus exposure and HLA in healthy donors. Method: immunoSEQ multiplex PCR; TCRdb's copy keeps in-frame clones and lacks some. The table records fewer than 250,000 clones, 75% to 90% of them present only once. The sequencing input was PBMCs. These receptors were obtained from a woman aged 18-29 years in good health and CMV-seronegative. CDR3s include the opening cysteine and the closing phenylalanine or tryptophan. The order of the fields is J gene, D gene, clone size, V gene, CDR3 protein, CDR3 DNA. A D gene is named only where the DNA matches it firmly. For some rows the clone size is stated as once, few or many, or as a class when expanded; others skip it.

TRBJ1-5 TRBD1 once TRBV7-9 CASSSTGVDSNQPQHF TGTGCCAGCAGCTCCACAGGGGTTGACAGCAATCAGCCCCAGCATTTT
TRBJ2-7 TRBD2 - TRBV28 CASSSPRGSGRASEQYF TGTGCCAGCAGTTCCCCGCGAGGTAGCGGGAGAGCCAGCGAGCAGTACTTC
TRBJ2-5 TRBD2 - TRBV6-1 CASSASGPRPETQYF TGTGCCAGCAGCGCTAGCGGGCCCCGCCCAGAGACCCAGTACTTC
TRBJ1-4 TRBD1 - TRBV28 CASSLGDRFAPLERSNEKLFF TGTGCCAGCAGTTTGGGGGACAGATTTGCCCCGTTAGAAAGGAGCAATGAAAAACTGTTTTTT
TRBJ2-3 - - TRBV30 CAWSNGRDTQYF TGTGCCTGGAGTAACGGGCGGGATACGCAGTATTTT
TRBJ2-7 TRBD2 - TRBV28 CASSLSSLAGYEQYF TGTGCCAGCAGTTTATCCTCTCTAGCGGGATACGAGCAGTACTTC
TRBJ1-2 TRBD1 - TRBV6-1 CASRPGQVPYGYTF TGTGCCAGCAGGCCCGGACAGGTCCCCTATGGCTACACCTTC
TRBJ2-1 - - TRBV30 CAWSGTPLRDEQFF TGTGCCTGGAGTGGGACTCCCCTAAGGGATGAGCAGTTCTTC
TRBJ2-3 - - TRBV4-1 CASSQFGFTDTQYF TGCGCCAGCAGCCAATTTGGGTTCACAGATACGCAGTATTTT
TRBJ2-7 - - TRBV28 CASSFVRGSSYEQYF TGTGCCAGCAGTTTCGTCAGAGGTAGCTCCTACGAGCAGTACTTC
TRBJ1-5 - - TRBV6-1 CASVASLSNQPQHF TGTGCCAGCGTCGCCAGTTTAAGCAATCAGCCCCAGCATTTT
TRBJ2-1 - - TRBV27 CASSLQGSSYNEQFF TGTGCCAGCAGTTTACAGGGAAGCTCCTACAATGAGCAGTTCTTC
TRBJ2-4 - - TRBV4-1 CASSQDYSLAKNIQYF TGCGCCAGCAGCCAAGATTACAGCCTAGCCAAAAACATTCAGTACTTC
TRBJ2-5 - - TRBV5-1 CASPPGQETQYF TGCGCCAGCCCGCCGGGGCAAGAGACCCAGTACTTC
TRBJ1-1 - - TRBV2 CASKISGNTEAFF TGTGCCAGCAAGATTTCGGGAAACACTGAAGCTTTCTTT
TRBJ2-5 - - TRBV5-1 CASSPLLSQETQYF TGCGCCAGCAGCCCCCTGTTGTCTCAAGAGACCCAGTACTTC
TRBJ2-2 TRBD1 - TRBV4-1 CASRRQGAGELFF TGCGCCAGCAGACGACAGGGGGCCGGGGAGCTGTTTTTT
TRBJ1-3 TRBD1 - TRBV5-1 CASSLTGQGSGNTIYF TGCGCCAGCAGCTTGACCGGACAGGGTTCTGGAAACACCATATATTTT
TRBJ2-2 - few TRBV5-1 CASSLEEGSGELFF TGCGCCAGCAGCTTGGAGGAGGGTTCCGGGGAGCTGTTTTTT
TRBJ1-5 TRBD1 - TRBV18 CASSDRGDQPQHF TGTGCCAGCTCGGACAGGGGCGATCAGCCCCAGCATTTT
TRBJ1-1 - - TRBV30 CAWSQGNTEAFF TGTGCCTGGAGTCAGGGGAACACTGAAGCTTTCTTT
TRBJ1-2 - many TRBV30 CAWSGREWSYGYTF TGTGCCTGGAGTGGGAGGGAATGGAGCTATGGCTACACCTTC
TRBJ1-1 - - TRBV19 CASSIVGRQTEAFF TGTGCCAGTAGTATAGTAGGGAGACAGACTGAAGCTTTCTTT
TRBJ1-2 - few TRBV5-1 CASSVTGETRNGYTF TGCGCCAGCAGCGTAACAGGTGAAACGAGGAATGGCTACACCTTC
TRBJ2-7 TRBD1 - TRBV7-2 CASSWDRGSYEQYF TGTGCCAGCAGCTGGGACAGGGGGAGCTACGAGCAGTACTTC
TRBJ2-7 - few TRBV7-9 CASSRGGAGSSYEQYF TGTGCCAGCAGCAGAGGAGGTGCGGGGAGCTCCTACGAGCAGTACTTC
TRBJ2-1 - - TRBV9 CASSVGERGEQFF TGTGCCAGCAGCGTAGGTGAGCGAGGCGAGCAGTTCTTC
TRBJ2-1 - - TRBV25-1 CASSELRSGQFF TGTGCCAGCAGTGAATTAAGGAGCGGGCAGTTCTTC
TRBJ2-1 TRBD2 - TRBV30 CAWASGGRFFEQFF TGTGCCTGGGCTAGCGGGGGCCGTTTCTTTGAGCAGTTCTTC
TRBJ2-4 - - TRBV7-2 CASSRPVPHKDIQYF TGTGCCAGCAGCCGCCCCGTCCCCCATAAGGACATTCAGTACTTC
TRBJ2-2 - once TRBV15 CATSRGAVAGELFF TGTGCCACCAGCAGAGGAGCGGTTGCCGGGGAGCTGTTTTTT
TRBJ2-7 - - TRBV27 CASSPRAEQYF TGTGCCAGCAGTCCCCGGGCCGAGCAGTACTTC
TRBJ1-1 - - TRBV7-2 CASSATPNPSNTEAFF TGTGCCAGCAGCGCGACCCCAAACCCGTCGAACACTGAAGCTTTCTTT
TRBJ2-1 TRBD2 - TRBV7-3 CASRAPGGDYNEQFF TGTGCCAGCAGGGCCCCTGGGGGGGATTACAATGAGCAGTTCTTC
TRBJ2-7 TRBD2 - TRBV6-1 CASRTSGSYEQYF TGTGCCAGCAGGACTAGCGGTTCCTACGAGCAGTACTTC
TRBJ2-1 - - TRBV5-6 CASSWGGPYNEQFF TGTGCCAGCAGCTGGGGGGGCCCCTACAATGAGCAGTTCTTC
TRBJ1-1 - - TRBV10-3 CAISEWIRTSLNTEAFF TGTGCCATCAGTGAGTGGATCAGGACGTCCTTGAACACTGAAGCTTTCTTT
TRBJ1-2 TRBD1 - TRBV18 CASSQRTGGAGYTF TGTGCCAGCTCACAACGGACAGGGGGGGCTGGCTACACCTTC
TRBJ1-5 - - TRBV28 CASSSIRNQPQHF TGTGCCAGCAGTTCCATAAGGAATCAGCCCCAGCATTTT
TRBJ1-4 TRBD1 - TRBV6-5 CASSYGTGGVEKLFF TGTGCCAGCAGTTACGGGACAGGGGGCGTTGAAAAACTGTTTTTT
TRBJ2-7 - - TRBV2 CASTSKVGHYEQYF TGTGCCAGCACTTCGAAAGTGGGGCACTACGAGCAGTACTTC
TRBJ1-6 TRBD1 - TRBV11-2 CASSLGARTGVGSPLHF TGTGCCAGCAGCTTAGGGGCAAGGACAGGGGTTGGGTCACCCCTCCACTTT
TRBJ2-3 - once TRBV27 CASSFERGTDTQYF TGTGCCAGCAGTTTTGAACGGGGCACAGATACGCAGTATTTT
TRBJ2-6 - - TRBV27 CASSLTPAHSRSGANVLTF TGTGCCAGCAGTTTAACCCCAGCGCATTCCCGCTCTGGGGCCAACGTCCTGACTTTC
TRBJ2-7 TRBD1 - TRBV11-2 CASSYRGWSYEQYF TGTGCCAGCAGCTACAGGGGCTGGTCCTACGAGCAGTACTTC
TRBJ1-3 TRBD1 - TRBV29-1 CSVVGQGLGNTIYF TGCAGCGTCGTAGGACAGGGGCTAGGAAACACCATATATTTT
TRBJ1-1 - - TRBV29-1 CSVEGAEAFF TGCAGCGTTGAAGGCGCTGAAGCTTTCTTT